The 16 T cell receptor beta chains below come from one sample, sequenced in a study of T-cell memory formation after mild COVID-19. TCRdb recomputed calls from the 5' RACE reads with MiXCR, one row per CDR3 protein. The sample records a few hundred thousand distinct CDR3 sequences, approximately 15% being singletons. Source material: PBMCs or a T cell subset sorted from them (not recorded which). These receptor sequences come from a man aged 18 to 35 who had mild COVID-19 (a few samples of this study predate the infection). Cell type and time point are not known.

This clonotype turned up a few times. The genes are TRBV4-3 and TRBJ2-7, with D possibly being TRBD2 (6 bases). This CDR3 is built from 15 residues. Trimming stripped 1 base from V and 3 bases from J, with 13 bases between. Germline V gene data show CDR1 as LGHNA and CDR2 as YSLEER. The CDR3 DNA reads as TGCGCCAGCAGCCAAGTGGGGGGAAAATACTACGAGCAGTACTTC. It codes for CASSQVGGKYYEQYF.

This clonotype was seen only a few times. The chain has TRBV5-5 and TRBJ2-2, with TRBD2 identical over 12 bases. CDR1 is SGHKS and CDR2 is YYEKEE in the germline V gene (reference sequence). CDR3 length: 16 amino acids. The ends lost 1 base at V and 5 bases at J; junction bases unmatched: 3. CDR3 DNA sequence: TGTGCCAGCAGCTTGAGACTAGCGGGGGCGACCGGGGAGCTGTTTTTT. Its translation: CASSLRLAGATGELFF.

V is TRBV7-8 and J is TRBJ2-2; 12 nucleotides line up with TRBD2. After removal of 6 bases from V and 0 bases from J, the junction contained 11 bases not matched to a gene. The length of the CDR3 is 19 residues. The germline gives CDR1 SGHVS, CDR2 FQNEAQ. CDR3: CASRRKFSSGGANTGELFF. As DNA, the CDR3 is TGTGCCAGCAGACGAAAGTTCTCTAGCGGGGGGGCGAACACCGGGGAGCTGTTTTTT.

This clonotype appeared a few times. This sequence joins TRBV10-3 and TRBJ1-5; TRBD1 might be the D (6 bases). The CDR3 runs 15 residues. V was pared by 0 bases and J by 6 bases, with 12 bases between. Germline V gene data show CDR1 as ENHRY and CDR2 as SYGVKD. CDR3 nucleotide sequence: TGTGCCATCAGTGAGTCGACGGGCAGGGGTCAGCCCCAGCATTTT. Residues: CAISESTGRGQPQHF.

V is TRBV12-3 or TRBV12-4 and J is TRBJ1-1; D call uncertain. V was pared by 3 bases and J by 7 bases, with 9 bases between. The CDR3 is 12 residues long. The CDR3 loop is CASSLEINEAFF. The CDR3 DNA sequence: TGTGCCAGCAGTTTGGAAATAAATGAAGCTTTCTTT.

In this sample, this clonotype turned up a few times. J is TRBJ1-4 and V is TRBV5-1; D gene unclear. Per the germline V gene, CDR1 is SGHRS and CDR2 is YFSETQ. This CDR3 region has 13 residues. V was cut by 0 bases and J by 7 bases, with 7 bases left in between. DNA of the CDR3: TGCGCCAGCAGCTTGGAAAGGACTGAAAAACTGTTTTTT. It translates to CASSLERTEKLFF.

This clonotype has more than one count but fewer than ten. The J gene is TRBJ1-1, the V gene TRBV9, with a weak D call TRBD1 (6 bases). V gave up 3 bases and J gave up 0 bases, with 9 bases separating them. The CDR3 sequence is 14 residues long. CDR1 is SGDLS and CDR2 is YYNGEE in the germline V gene. The CDR3 region has the DNA TGTGCCAGCAGCGAGGGGGAAGTGAACACTGAAGCTTTCTTT. It yields the protein CASSEGEVNTEAFF.

The chain couples TRBV6-1 to TRBJ1-6; D not resolved. Germline V gives CDR1 MNHNS, CDR2 SASEGT. V was cut by 0 bases and J by 7 bases, with 4 bases left in between. This CDR3 comprises 13 residues. The CDR3 sequence: CASSEAGNSPLHF. Here the CDR3 DNA reads TGTGCCAGCAGTGAAGCCGGCAATTCACCCCTCCACTTT.

V usage is TRBV7-9 and J usage is TRBJ2-5; D possibly corresponds to TRBD2 (5 bases). CDR3 size: 13 residues. The germline gives CDR1 SEHNR, CDR2 FQNEAQ (reference sequence). Trimming cost V 5 bases and J 2 bases, with 9 bases left between them. CDR3 protein: CASSTGSQETQYF. CDR3 nucleotide sequence: TGTGCCAGCAGCACGGGATCTCAAGAGACCCAGTACTTC.

The rearrangement joins TRBV12-5 to TRBJ2-7; 8 bases are a match to TRBD1. Trimming cost V 9 bases and J 5 bases; bases outside gene matches: 6. CDR1 and CDR2 from the germline V gene are LGHNT and FRNRAP. The CDR3 runs to 12 residues. The CDR3 DNA sequence: TGTGCTAGATGGACAGGGAGCCACGAGCAGTACTTC. It specifies CARWTGSHEQYF.

This clonotype was picked up a small number of times. The gene calls are TRBV7-3 and TRBJ2-3; the match to TRBD2 covers 8 bases. The CDR3 runs 16 residues. The junction had 9 bases not matched to a gene; V was cut back by 3 bases and J by 4 bases. Germline CDR1 is SGHTA and CDR2 is FQGTGA. CDR3 nucleotide sequence: TGTGCCAGCAGCTTGGACGCCGGGACTAGTGCAGATACGCAGTATTTT. It yields the protein CASSLDAGTSADTQYF.

This clonotype was seen ten or more times. The V and J genes are TRBV7-9 and TRBJ2-1; a possible D gene is TRBD2 (5 bases). CDR3 size: 13 residues. Germline V gene sequence: CDR1 SEHNR, CDR2 FQNEAQ (reference sequence). V gave up 1 base and J gave up 9 bases, with 10 bases separating them. Written as DNA, the CDR3 is TGTGCCAGCAGCTTAGACCTAGCTCTTGAGCAGTTCTTC. As protein: CASSLDLALEQFF.

The chain combines TRBV7-8 with TRBJ2-1; D tentatively fits TRBD1 or TRBD2 (5 bases each). The length of the CDR3 is 15 residues. With 5 bases removed from V and 9 bases from J, the gap between germline ends came to 20 bases. Germline CDR1 and CDR2: SGHVS and FQNEAQ. CDR3 coding DNA: TGTGCCAGCAGCGCGTACCGGGACGCTCAGGGTGAGCAGTTCTTC. Protein: CASSAYRDAQGEQFF.

This clonotype was counted between two and nine times. The chain couples TRBV6-5 to TRBJ1-1, with a weak D call TRBD1 (5 bases). The CDR3 covers 15 residues. Trimming removed 2 bases from V and 0 bases from J, with 10 bases in between. Germline V gives CDR1 MNHEY, CDR2 SVGAGI. This chain's CDR3 is CASSYGAAMNTEAFF. The CDR3 nucleotides read TGTGCCAGCAGTTACGGGGCGGCGATGAACACTGAAGCTTTCTTT.

The sample holds a few counts of this clonotype. V and J are TRBV12-3 or TRBV12-4 and TRBJ2-1; the D is unclear. The V gene lost 7 bases and the J gene lost 7 bases, with 8 bases spanning the gap. The CDR3 runs 11 residues. The CDR3 region is CASKSGNEQFF. CDR3 coding DNA: TGTGCCAGCAAGAGTGGGAATGAGCAGTTCTTC.

CDR3 residues: CASSYSTGAAYEQYF. DNA of the CDR3: TGTGCCAGCAGTTACTCGACGGGGGCAGCCTACGAGCAGTACTTC. The V call is TRBV6-6, the J call TRBJ2-7, with D perhaps assigned TRBD1 or TRBD2 (6 bases each). V was cut by 0 bases and J by 2 bases, with 11 bases left in between. Germline V CDR1 and CDR2: MNHNY, SVGAGI (reference sequence). This CDR3 is built from 15 residues.